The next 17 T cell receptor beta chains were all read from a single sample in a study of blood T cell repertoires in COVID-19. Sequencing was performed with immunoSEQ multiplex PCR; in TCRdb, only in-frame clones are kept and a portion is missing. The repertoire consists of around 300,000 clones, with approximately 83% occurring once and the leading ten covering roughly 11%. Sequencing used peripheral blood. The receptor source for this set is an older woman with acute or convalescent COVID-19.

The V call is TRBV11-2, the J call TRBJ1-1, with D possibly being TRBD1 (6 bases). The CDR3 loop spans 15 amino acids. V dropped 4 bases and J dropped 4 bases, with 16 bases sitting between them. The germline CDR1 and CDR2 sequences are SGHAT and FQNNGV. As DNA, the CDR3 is TGTGCCAGCAGCTCGCCAGGGGTAGTAGGCACTGAAGCTTTCTTT. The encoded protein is CASSSPGVVGTEAFF.

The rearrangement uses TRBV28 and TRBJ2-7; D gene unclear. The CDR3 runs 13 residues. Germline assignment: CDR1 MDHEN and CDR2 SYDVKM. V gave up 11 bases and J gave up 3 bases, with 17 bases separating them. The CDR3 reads CAAANGLGYEQYF. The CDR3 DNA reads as TGTGCCGCGGCGAATGGTTTGGGCTACGAGCAGTACTTC.

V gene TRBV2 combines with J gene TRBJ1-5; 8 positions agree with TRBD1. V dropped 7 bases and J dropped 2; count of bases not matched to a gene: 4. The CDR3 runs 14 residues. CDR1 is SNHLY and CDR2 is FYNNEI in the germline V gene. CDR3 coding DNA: TGTGCCAGCACGCCGGACAGGGGCAATCAGCCCCAGCATTTT. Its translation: CASTPDRGNQPQHF.

CDR3 nucleotide sequence: TGTGCCAGCAGCTCGCCCGGAGGGGGGGGGAGCTATGGCTACACCTTC. Translating gives CASSSPGGGGSYGYTF. The chain links TRBV5-4 to TRBJ1-2, with a weak D call TRBD1 (6 bases). Between the trimmed V and J ends, which lost 3 bases and 4 bases, there was a span of 19 bases. CDR3 length equals 16 residues. Germline V gene sequence: CDR1 SGHNT, CDR2 YYREEE (reference sequence). Complete variable domain (other parts from reference TRBV5-4 and TRBJ1-2): ETGVTQSPTHLIKTRGQQVTLRCSSQSGHNTVSWYQQALGQGPQFIFQYYREEENGRGNFPPRFSGLQFPNYSSELNVNALELDDSALYLCASSSPGGGGSYGYTFGSGTRLTVV.

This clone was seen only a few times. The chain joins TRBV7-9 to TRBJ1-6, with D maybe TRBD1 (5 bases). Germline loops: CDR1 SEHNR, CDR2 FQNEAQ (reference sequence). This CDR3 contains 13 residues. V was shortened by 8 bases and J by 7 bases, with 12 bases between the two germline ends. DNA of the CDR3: TGTGCCAGCGTCGGACATGCGAATTCACCCCTCCACTTT. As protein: CASVGHANSPLHF. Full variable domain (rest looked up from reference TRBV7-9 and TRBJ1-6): DTGVSQNPRHKITKRGQNVTFRCDPISEHNRLYWYRQTLGQGPEFLTYFQNEAQLEKSRLLSDRFSAERPKGSFSTLEIQRTEQGDSAMYLCASVGHANSPLHFGNGTRLTVT.

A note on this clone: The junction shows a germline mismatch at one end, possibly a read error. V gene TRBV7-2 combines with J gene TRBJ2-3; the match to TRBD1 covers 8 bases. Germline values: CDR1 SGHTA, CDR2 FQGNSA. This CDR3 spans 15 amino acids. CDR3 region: CASSLGGTGKYAQYF. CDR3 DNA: TGTGCCAGCAGTTTAGGAGGGACAGGCAAATATGCGCAGTATTTT.

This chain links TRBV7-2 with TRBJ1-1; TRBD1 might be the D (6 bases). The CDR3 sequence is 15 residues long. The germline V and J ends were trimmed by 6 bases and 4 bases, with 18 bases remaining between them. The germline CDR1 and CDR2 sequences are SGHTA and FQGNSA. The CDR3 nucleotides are TGTGCCAGCAGTTTCGCGGGGGGCGCCGGCACTGAAGCTTTCTTT. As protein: CASSFAGGAGTEAFF.

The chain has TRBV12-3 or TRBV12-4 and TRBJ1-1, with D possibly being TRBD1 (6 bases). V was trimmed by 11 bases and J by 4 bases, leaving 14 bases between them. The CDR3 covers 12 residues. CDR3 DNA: TGTGCCTCCACCGGGGGGCCCACTGAAGCTTTCTTT. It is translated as CASTGGPTEAFF.

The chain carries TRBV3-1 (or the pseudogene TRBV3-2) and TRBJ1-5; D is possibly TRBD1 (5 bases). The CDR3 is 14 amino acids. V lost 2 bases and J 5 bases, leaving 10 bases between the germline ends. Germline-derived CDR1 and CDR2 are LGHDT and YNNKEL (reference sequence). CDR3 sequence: CASSQQSGHQPQHF. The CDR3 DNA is TGTGCCAGCAGCCAACAATCAGGGCATCAGCCCCAGCATTTT.

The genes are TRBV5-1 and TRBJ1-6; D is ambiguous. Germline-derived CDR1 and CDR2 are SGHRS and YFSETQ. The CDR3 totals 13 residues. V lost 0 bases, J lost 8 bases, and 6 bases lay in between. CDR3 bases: TGCGCCAGCAGCTTGGCTGAGGATTCACCCCTCCACTTT. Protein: CASSLAEDSPLHF.

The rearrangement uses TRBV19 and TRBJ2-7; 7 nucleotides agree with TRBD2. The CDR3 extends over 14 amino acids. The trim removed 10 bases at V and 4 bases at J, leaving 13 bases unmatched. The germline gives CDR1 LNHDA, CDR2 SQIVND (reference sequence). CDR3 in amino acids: CATSSGGTLYEQYF. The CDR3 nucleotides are TGTGCCACATCATCCGGGGGGACGCTTTACGAGCAGTACTTC.

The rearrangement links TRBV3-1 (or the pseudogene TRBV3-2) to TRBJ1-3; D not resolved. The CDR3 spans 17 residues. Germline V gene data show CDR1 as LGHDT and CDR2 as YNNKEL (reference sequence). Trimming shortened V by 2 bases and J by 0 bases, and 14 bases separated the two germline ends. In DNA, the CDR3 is TGTGCCAGCAGCCAAAGAGGTCAGCTTGGCTCTGGAAACACCATATATTTT. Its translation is CASSQRGQLGSGNTIYF.

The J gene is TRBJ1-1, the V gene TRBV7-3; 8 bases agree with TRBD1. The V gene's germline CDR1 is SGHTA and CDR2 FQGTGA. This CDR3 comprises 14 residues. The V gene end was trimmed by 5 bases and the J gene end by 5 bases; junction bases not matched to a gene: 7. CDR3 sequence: CASSPQGAGTEAFF. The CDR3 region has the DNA TGTGCCAGCAGCCCGCAGGGGGCGGGTACTGAAGCTTTCTTT.

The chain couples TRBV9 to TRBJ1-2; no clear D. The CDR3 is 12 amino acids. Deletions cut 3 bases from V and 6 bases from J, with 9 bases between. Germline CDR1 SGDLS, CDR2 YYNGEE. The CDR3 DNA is TGTGCCAGCAGCGGAGATTTACATGGCTACACCTTC. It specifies CASSGDLHGYTF. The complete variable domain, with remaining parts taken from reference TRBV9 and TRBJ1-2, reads DSGVTQTPKHLITATGQRVTLRCSPRSGDLSVYWYQQSLDQGLQFLIQYYNGEERAKGNILERFSAQQFPDLHSELNLSSLELGDSALYFCASSGDLHGYTFGSGTRLTVV.

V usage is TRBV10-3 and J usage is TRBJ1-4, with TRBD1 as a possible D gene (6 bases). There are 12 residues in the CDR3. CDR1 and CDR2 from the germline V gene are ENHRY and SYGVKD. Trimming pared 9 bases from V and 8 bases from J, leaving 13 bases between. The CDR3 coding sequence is TGTGCCATTGCCGGGACAACCGAAAAACTGTTTTTT. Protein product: CAIAGTTEKLFF.

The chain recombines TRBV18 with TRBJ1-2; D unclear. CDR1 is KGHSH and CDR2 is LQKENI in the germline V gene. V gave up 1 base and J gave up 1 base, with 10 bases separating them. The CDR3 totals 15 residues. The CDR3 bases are TGTGCCAGCTCACCACTAGACACGATTAACTATGGCTACACCTTC. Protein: CASSPLDTINYGYTF. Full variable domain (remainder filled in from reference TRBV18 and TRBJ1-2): NAGVMQNPRHLVRRRGQEARLRCSPMKGHSHVYWYRQLPEEGLKFMVYLQKENIIDESGMPKERFSAEFPKEGPSILRIQQVVRGDSAAYFCASSPLDTINYGYTFGSGTRLTVV.

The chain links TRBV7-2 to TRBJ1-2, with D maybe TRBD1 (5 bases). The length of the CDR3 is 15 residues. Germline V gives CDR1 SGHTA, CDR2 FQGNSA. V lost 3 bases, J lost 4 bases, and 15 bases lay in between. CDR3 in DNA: TGTGCCAGCAGCTTTGACAGTAACTCTATCTATGGCTACACCTTC. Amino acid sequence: CASSFDSNSIYGYTF.